Sequencing of this TCR beta chain was carried out in a study of identical twins. Each CDR3 protein gets one entry after TCRdb re-called the 5' RACE reads with MiXCR. The table has some 760,000 distinct CDR3 sequences, 15% to 20% seen once. The V and J ends lost 6 bases and 4 bases respectively, with 9 bases between them. This CDR3 region has 12 residues. Germline V gene lookup returns CDR1 ENHRY and CDR2 SYGVKD. The same data also contributed to another study, on T cells expressing NK-cell markers.

This sequence was found in a woman under 30 in good health. The material sequenced was PBMCs. The V call is TRBV10-3, the J call TRBJ1-2, with no clear D. CDR3 sequence reads: CAISEEGYGYTF. The CDR3 coding sequence is TGTGCCATCAGCGAGGAGGGCTATGGCTACACCTTC.